The 5 T cell receptor beta chains reported below all come from one sample, sequenced in a study of Graves' ophthalmopathy and Graves' hyperthyroidism. Amplifying from RNA transcripts, the study obtained TCR beta CDR3 regions. HTBI-primed RT-PCR formed the first round, and a multiplex PCR formed the second. TCRdb re-analysed the multiplex PCR reads in MiXCR, keeping a single row per CDR3 protein. The repertoire holds some 1.1 million distinct CDR3 sequences, with 35% to 40% as singletons. Sequencing was carried out using peripheral blood or thyroid tissue (not recorded which). These receptors were taken from an adult man with Graves' hyperthyroidism.

This clonotype was detected many times. The rearrangement uses TRBV7-9 and TRBJ2-2; no clear D. Germline CDR1 is SEHNR and CDR2 is FQNEAQ (reference sequence). V was pared by 1 base and J by 7 bases, with 13 bases between. The CDR3 covers 15 residues. The CDR3 DNA reads as TGTGCCAGCAGCTTAGTGGCCTCTCCAAACGGGGAGCTGTTTTTT. Residues: CASSLVASPNGELFF. Together with reference TRBV7-9 and TRBJ2-2, the CDR3 gives the full variable domain: DTGVSQNPRHKITKRGQNVTFRCDPISEHNRLYWYRQTLGQGPEFLTYFQNEAQLEKSRLLSDRFSAERPKGSFSTLEIQRTEQGDSAMYLCASSLVASPNGELFFGEGSRLTVL.

This clonotype was found many times. V and J are TRBV10-3 and TRBJ2-7, with D perhaps TRBD2 (6 bases). V lost 6 bases and J 3 bases, leaving 18 bases between the germline ends. The CDR3 length is 15 residues. Germline values: CDR1 ENHRY, CDR2 SYGVKD. The CDR3 DNA reads as TGTGCCATCAGGGGCCCCGGGACTTCTCACTACGAGCAGTACTTC. It encodes CAIRGPGTSHYEQYF.

This clonotype has ten or more counts. The rearrangement uses TRBV10-3 and TRBJ1-5, with D possibly being TRBD1 (6 bases). V was clipped by 6 bases and J by 3 bases, with 12 bases between them. CDR3 length: 14 amino acids. Germline lookup yields CDR1 ENHRY and CDR2 SYGVKD. CDR3 in amino acids: CAISEGGNNQPQHF. CDR3 nucleotide sequence: TGTGCCATCAGCGAGGGGGGGAACAATCAGCCCCAGCATTTT.

This clonotype was observed many times. The chain couples TRBV7-9 to TRBJ2-5, with 11 bases that match TRBD2. V dropped 8 bases and J dropped 4; count of bases not matched to a gene: 3. The CDR3 sequence is 13 residues long. The germline V gene encodes CDR1 SEHNR and CDR2 FQNEAQ (reference sequence). CDR3 amino acids: CASGLAGGETQYF. The CDR3, as DNA: TGTGCCAGCGGCCTAGCGGGAGGAGAGACCCAGTACTTC.

At least ten counts were recorded for this clonotype. The chain combines TRBV29-1 with TRBJ2-7; TRBD1 matches at 7 bases. The CDR3 is 16 residues long. V trimming: 4 bases; J trimming: 0 bases; junction bases outside the gene matches: 12. The germline V gene encodes CDR1 SQVTM and CDR2 ANQGSEA. CDR3 sequence (DNA): TGCAGCGTTGGTGACAGGGATCAAGGGCTCTCCTACGAGCAGTACTTC. It codes for CSVGDRDQGLSYEQYF.